Shown below are 23 T cell receptor beta chains from a single sample sequenced in a study of shared clonotypes between healthy human individuals. Data came from immunoSEQ multiplex PCR; TCRdb stores just in-frame clones and leaves some out. Of around 2.5 million clones in the sample, under 95% were seen once. Material: naive CD4+ T cells from PBMCs. Subset given: CD45RA+ positively selected. The receptors come from a man between 18 and 35 years old in good health. Some clones in this sample may be carry-over from other donors' samples.

This chain uses TRBV5-6 with TRBJ2-5, with TRBD1 matching over 8 bases. The CDR3 extends over 18 amino acids. Per germline, CDR1 SGHDT and CDR2 YYEEEE. Trimming cost V 2 bases and J 6 bases; bases outside gene matches: 18. For the CDR3, the DNA is TGTGCCAGCAGCTTCCCATTGGGACAGGCGTACCGCTTAAAGACCCAGTACTTC. It codes for CASSFPLGQAYRLKTQYF.

On this clone itself: Other DNA sequences in the same sample also yield this CDR3. The genes are TRBV5-1 and TRBJ1-1; 8 bases match TRBD1. Per germline, CDR1 SGHRS and CDR2 YFSETQ. V lost 0 bases and J lost 1; bases outside the gene matches: 2. The CDR3 has 15 amino acids. CDR3 DNA: TGCGCCAGCAGCTTGGGGACAGGGCGGAACACTGAAGCTTTCTTT. Translated: CASSLGTGRNTEAFF.

The count of this clone is one. This chain uses TRBV5-1 with TRBJ2-5; perhaps TRBD1 as D (5 bases). This CDR3 is 14 amino acids long. The germline V gene encodes CDR1 SGHRS and CDR2 YFSETQ. V gave up 0 bases and J gave up 5 bases, with 11 bases separating them. In nucleotides, the CDR3 is TGCGCCAGCAGCTTGGCGCAGGGATATGAGACCCAGTACTTC. This translates into CASSLAQGYETQYF.

The CDR3: CASSFDRTASYGYTF. For the CDR3, the DNA is TGTGCCAGCAGCTTCGACAGGACAGCAAGCTATGGCTACACCTTC. The V and J genes are TRBV11-2 and TRBJ1-2; D possibly corresponds to TRBD1 (6 bases). Germline V gene data show CDR1 as SGHAT and CDR2 as FQNNGV. Trimming took 3 bases from V and 4 from J, leaving 15 bases between them. The CDR3 covers 15 residues.

The rearrangement links TRBV7-3 to TRBJ2-1; TRBD2 agrees at 7 bases. CDR3 length: 14 amino acids. Germline V gene sequence: CDR1 SGHTA, CDR2 FQGTGA. J was trimmed by 7 bases and V by 2 bases; bases with no gene match: 5. The DNA of the CDR3 is TGTGCCAGCAGCTTAGGGCTAGCGGAAAATGAGCAGTTCTTC. Its protein product is CASSLGLAENEQFF. Drawing the rest from reference TRBV7-3 and TRBJ2-1, the complete variable domain is GAGVSQTPSNKVTEKGKYVELRCDPISGHTALYWYRQSLGQGPEFLIYFQGTGAADDSGLPNDRFFAVRPEGSVSTLKIQRTERGDSAVYLCASSLGLAENEQFFGPGTRLTVL.

With respect to this clone: Different DNA sequences within this sample yield the same CDR3. The V call is TRBV9, the J call TRBJ2-1, with TRBD1 as a possible D gene (6 bases). The germline gives CDR1 SGDLS, CDR2 YYNGEE. With 1 base removed from V and 7 bases from J, the gap between germline ends came to 9 bases. The CDR3 is 13 residues long. CDR3 in amino acids: CASSVQGMNEQFF. In DNA form, the CDR3 reads TGTGCCAGCAGCGTACAGGGGATGAATGAGCAGTTCTTC.

The chain recombines TRBV7-2 with TRBJ2-1; D is uncertain. Trimming stripped 3 bases from V and 0 bases from J, with 6 bases between. Germline lookup yields CDR1 SGHTA and CDR2 FQGNSA. This CDR3 has 14 amino acids. CDR3 loop: CASSFRRSYNEQFF. The CDR3 coding sequence is TGTGCCAGCAGCTTTAGGCGCTCCTACAATGAGCAGTTCTTC.

Only a few counts were recorded for this clone. The chain couples TRBV7-3 to TRBJ1-1; 11 bases align to TRBD1. Per the germline V gene, CDR1 is SGHTA and CDR2 is FQGTGA. Trimming removed 3 bases from V and 8 bases from J; junction bases left unmatched: 2. The CDR3 loop spans 13 amino acids. The DNA for the CDR3 is TGTGCCAGCAGCTTCCGGGACAGGGGGGAAGCTTTCTTT. Its protein is CASSFRDRGEAFF.

The V call is TRBV5-1, the J call TRBJ2-5; 10 bases map to TRBD2. Germline V gene data show CDR1 as SGHRS and CDR2 as YFSETQ. Trimming cost V 4 bases and J 5 bases; bases outside gene matches: 14. This CDR3 has 17 residues. The CDR3 sequence: CASSIGLAGVGEETQYF. CDR3 bases: TGCGCCAGCAGCATAGGGCTAGCGGGAGTCGGTGAGGAGACCCAGTACTTC.

This clone was counted a single time. The gene calls are TRBV19 and TRBJ2-7, with 9 bases lining up with TRBD2. Germline V gene data show CDR1 as LNHDA and CDR2 as SQIVND (reference sequence). Unmatched junction bases numbered 9, after V lost 6 bases and J lost 3 bases. This CDR3 spans 15 amino acids. The CDR3 coding sequence is TGTGCCAGTAGATATAGGGCTAGCGGGAACTACGAGCAGTACTTC. It yields the protein CASRYRASGNYEQYF.

V usage is TRBV28 and J usage is TRBJ2-6; unclear D gene. CDR3 length: 16 amino acids. The V gene's germline CDR1 is MDHEN and CDR2 SYDVKM. V was pared by 5 bases and J by 2 bases, with 13 bases between. The CDR3 coding sequence is TGTGCCAGCAGTCCTCAAGGGTTGGCTGGGGCCAACGTCCTGACTTTC. Residues: CASSPQGLAGANVLTF.

The V gene is TRBV2, the J gene TRBJ1-2; D uncertain. Deletions cut 3 bases from V and 4 bases from J, with 3 bases between. The CDR3 spans 11 residues. The germline CDR1 and CDR2 sequences are SNHLY and FYNNEI. The CDR3 sequence is CASSESYGYTF. CDR3 sequence (DNA): TGTGCCAGCAGTGAGAGCTATGGCTACACCTTC.

CDR3 in DNA: TGTGCCAGCAGTGAAGAGACTAGCCCTAGTCATACGCAGTATTTT. As protein: CASSEETSPSHTQYF. The chain couples TRBV6-4 to TRBJ2-3; TRBD2 aligns across 7 bases. The CDR3 totals 15 residues. Germline V CDR1 and CDR2: MRHNA, SNTAGT. V shed 3 bases, J shed 7 bases, and the junction held 10 bases outside the gene matches.

This chain uses TRBV4-1 with TRBJ2-7, with D maybe TRBD2 (5 bases). Trimming cost V 2 bases and J 8 bases, with 19 bases left between them. The CDR3 covers 15 residues. Germline CDR1 MGHRA, CDR2 YSYEKL. The CDR3 DNA reads as TGCGCCAGCAGCCAACGAACTTGGGCGGGTGTCAAGCAGTACTTC. Protein sequence: CASSQRTWAGVKQYF.

The chain uses TRBV2 and TRBJ2-2, with TRBD1 matching 7 bases. V lost 7 bases to trimming and J lost 4 bases; unmatched junction nucleotides: 9. The germline gives CDR1 SNHLY, CDR2 FYNNEI. The CDR3 loop spans 15 amino acids. The CDR3 loop is CASTYQTGVTGELFF. In DNA, the CDR3 is TGTGCCAGCACCTATCAAACAGGGGTCACCGGGGAGCTGTTTTTT.

The chain carries TRBV19 and TRBJ2-7, with 8 bases lining up with TRBD1. Trimming at V came to 9 bases and at J to 3 bases, leaving 4 bases not matched to a gene. Germline values: CDR1 LNHDA, CDR2 SQIVND (reference sequence). The CDR3 has 12 residues. The CDR3, as DNA: TGTGCCAGCCCTGGGACAGGCTACGAGCAGTACTTC. Amino acids: CASPGTGYEQYF. Based on the CDR3 plus reference TRBV19 and TRBJ2-7, the full variable domain is DGGITQSPKYLFRKEGQNVTLSCEQNLNHDAMYWYRQDPGQGLRLIYYSQIVNDFQKGDIAEGYSVSREKKESFPLTVTSAQKNPTAFYLCASPGTGYEQYFGPGTRLTVT.

This rearrangement joins TRBV7-2 to TRBJ2-7; 12 nucleotides match TRBD2. The CDR3 spans 17 residues. Germline loops: CDR1 SGHTA, CDR2 FQGNSA. V trimming: 5 bases; J trimming: 6 bases; junction bases outside the gene matches: 14. CDR3 loop: CASSALLLAGGPLEQYF. CDR3 in DNA: TGTGCCAGCAGCGCCCTTCTTCTAGCGGGAGGGCCACTCGAGCAGTACTTC. The variable domain in full, with the rest retrieved from reference TRBV7-2 and TRBJ2-7, is GAGVSQSPSNKVTEKGKDVELRCDPISGHTALYWYRQSLGQGLEFLIYFQGNSAPDKSGLPSDRFSAERTGGSVSTLTIQRTQQEDSAVYLCASSALLLAGGPLEQYFGPGTRLTVT.

The gene calls are TRBV6-5 and TRBJ1-1; 10 bases line up with TRBD1. Germline V CDR1 and CDR2: MNHEY, SVGAGI. Trimming removed 2 bases from V and 10 bases from J; junction bases left unmatched: 4. This CDR3 is built from 13 residues. As DNA, the CDR3 is TGTGCCAGCAGTTACCGGGACAGGGGAAGAGCTTTCTTT. Translating gives CASSYRDRGRAFF.

This clone is a singleton in its sample. The chain uses TRBV6-1 and TRBJ2-5, with a tentative D call TRBD1 (6 bases). Germline assignment: CDR1 MNHNS and CDR2 SASEGT. The CDR3 sequence is 16 residues long. Trimming stripped 2 bases from V and 5 bases from J, with 18 bases between. The CDR3: CASSETKQGVWETQYF. CDR3 bases: TGTGCCAGCAGTGAAACGAAACAGGGCGTGTGGGAGACCCAGTACTTC.

The CDR3 spells CASSYSGGPNQPQHF. The CDR3 DNA follows: TGTGCCAGCAGTTACTCTGGCGGACCAAATCAGCCCCAGCATTTT. The rearrangement joins TRBV6-5 to TRBJ1-5, with D unresolved. Between the trimmed V and J ends, which lost 0 bases and 4 bases, there was a span of 10 bases. The CDR3 runs to 15 residues. Looked up from germline, CDR1 is MNHEY and CDR2 is SVGAGI.

The chain carries TRBV15 and TRBJ2-3; a weak D match, TRBD2 (6 bases). The CDR3 is 19 residues long. Germline V gene data show CDR1 as LNHNV and CDR2 as YYDKDF (reference sequence). The ends were cut back, 0 bases at V and 1 base at J, with 20 bases in the middle. The CDR3 sequence is CATSRDIGFAGTGTDTQYF. In DNA form, the CDR3 reads TGTGCCACCAGCAGAGATATCGGGTTTGCGGGGACCGGCACAGATACGCAGTATTTT.

This clone was picked up a small number of times. This chain connects TRBV4-2 to TRBJ1-2; possible D gene TRBD1, 5 bases. The CDR3 has 14 amino acids. V lost 4 bases and J lost 4, with 13 bases in between. Germline CDR1 is LGHNA and CDR2 is YNFKEQ. Here the CDR3 reads CASSPGAGPYGYTF. The CDR3 DNA reads as TGTGCCAGCAGCCCCGGGGCAGGGCCCTATGGCTACACCTTC.

The chain carries TRBV7-2 and TRBJ2-1, with a possible D match to TRBD1 (5 bases). Trimming removed 6 bases from V and 10 bases from J, with 13 bases in between. CDR3 size: 12 residues. CDR1 SGHTA and CDR2 FQGNSA come from the germline V gene. CDR3 loop: CASRTSGWEQFF. The CDR3 nucleotides read TGTGCCAGCAGAACCTCAGGGTGGGAGCAGTTCTTC.